The 3 T cell receptor beta chains in this list originate from one sample, sequenced in a study of metastatic and nonmetastatic thyroid tumors. Not a single patient had been given any form of treatment at any point before undergoing thyroid surgery. TCRdb called clones again from the PCR reads with MiXCR. The sample lists over 45,000 clones, around 23% seen once, with around 3.2% in the top ten. Sequencing was carried out using blood. The origin of the receptors is a male donor with papillary thyroid cancer or a benign thyroid nodule (not recorded which). Some clones in this sample may be carry-over from other donors' samples.

This clone was counted only a few times. This chain joins TRBV12-3 or TRBV12-4 and TRBJ1-2; D is ambiguous. V lost 7 bases and J 8 bases, leaving 14 bases between the germline ends. This CDR3 is 12 amino acids long. The CDR3 region has the DNA TGTGCCAGCACCCCCTCTACCGGGGGCTACACCTTC. It is translated as CASTPSTGGYTF.

This clone showed up just a few times. Compared with germline, one end of the junction differs, possibly owing to a read error. The chain combines TRBV6-1 with TRBJ2-7, with D maybe TRBD2 (6 bases). CDR1 and CDR2 from the germline V gene are MNHNS and SASEGT. CDR3 length: 13 amino acids. CDR3 sequence reads: CASSNESGTPSRF. The CDR3 DNA is TGTGCCAGCAGTAACGAATCCGGGACTCCAAGTCGGTTC.

The V call is TRBV29-1, the J call TRBJ2-7; 7 bases are shared with TRBD1. Looked up from germline, CDR1 is SQVTM and CDR2 is ANQGSEA. This CDR3 comprises 13 residues. With V trimmed by 6 bases and J by 5 bases, 10 bases remained unmatched. CDR3 protein: CSVLGEGGNEQYF. CDR3 DNA: TGCAGCGTCCTAGGCGAAGGGGGCAACGAGCAGTACTTC.